A single TCR beta chain is shown here with its context. The method was immunoSEQ multiplex PCR; TCRdb's version includes in-frame clones alone and lacks a portion of them. This table has fewer than 350,000 clones, under 90% appearing once. This record belongs to a study of blood T cell repertoires in COVID-19. Cohort placement rested on clinical history that participants reported themselves. This sequence was found in a woman in her 40s who had recovered from COVID-19. Sequenced material: PBMCs or T cells enriched from blood (not recorded which).

CDR3 DNA sequence: TGCAGCGTTCTCCGGGACAGGGGTTCCTACGAGCAGTACTTC. This translates into CSVLRDRGSYEQYF. The V call is TRBV29-1, the J call TRBJ2-7; 10 bases align to TRBD1. The length of the CDR3 is 14 residues. Germline V gene lookup returns CDR1 SQVTM and CDR2 ANQGSEA. The V and J ends lost 5 bases and 1 base, in that order; junction bases with no gene match: 5.